This T cell receptor beta chain was retrieved from a study of blood T cell repertoires in COVID-19. Looking at the study overall: The United States, Italy and Spain provided the acute and convalescent COVID-19 samples. PBMCs, B-cell-depleted T cells, or T cells provided the cDNA or gDNA that made up the material.

Germline V gene data show CDR1 as SGHRS and CDR2 as YFSETQ. The length of the CDR3 is 20 residues. The V gene end was trimmed by 3 bases and the J gene end by 1 base; junction bases not matched to a gene: 15. Original handling: Reference gene primer amplification yielded estimated nucleated cell counts. The protocol was immunoSEQ multiplex PCR, while the TCRdb copy is restricted to in-frame clones and leaves out a portion. That table furnishes V, J and clone size, whereas the DNA furnished D and trimming. The data contain more than 90,000 clones, more than 75% of them singletons. This chain uses TRBV5-1 with TRBJ2-1; 11 bases fit TRBD2. This receptor was taken from a man aged 35-49 years with acute or convalescent COVID-19. Source material: peripheral blood. This chain's CDR3 is CASSSHNSGGARRSYNEQFF. CDR3 sequence (DNA): TGCGCCAGCAGCTCGCATAATAGCGGGGGGGCCAGGAGGTCCTACAATGAGCAGTTCTTC.